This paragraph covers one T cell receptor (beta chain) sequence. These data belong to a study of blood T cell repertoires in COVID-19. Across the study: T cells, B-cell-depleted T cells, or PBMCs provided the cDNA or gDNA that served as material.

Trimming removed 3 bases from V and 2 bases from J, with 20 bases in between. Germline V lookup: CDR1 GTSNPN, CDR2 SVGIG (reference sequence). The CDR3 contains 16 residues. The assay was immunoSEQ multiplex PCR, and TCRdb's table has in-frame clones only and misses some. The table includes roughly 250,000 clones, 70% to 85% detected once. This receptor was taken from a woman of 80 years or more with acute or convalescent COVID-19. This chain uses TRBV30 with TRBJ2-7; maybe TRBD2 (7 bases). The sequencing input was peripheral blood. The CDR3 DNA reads TGTGCCTGGAGCCTACAGGAAGGGGGGGGAGCCTACGAGCAGTACTTC. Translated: CAWSLQEGGGAYEQYF.